This entry lists 17 T cell receptor beta chains sequenced from one sample in a study of T cell clonality in common variable immunodeficiency. Study observations and caveats: Reportedly, TCR beta sequences from common variable immunodeficiency showed fewer deletions and N-nucleotide insertions.

Their antigen targets remain unknown. Measured with immunoSEQ multiplex PCR; TCRdb has only the in-frame clones, and not every one. Recorded here are 15,000 to 20,000 clones, none singletons. Sequencing used peripheral blood mononuclear cells. These receptors came from a human donor with common variable immunodeficiency.

Regarding this clone: The CDR3 end lies 3 residues beyond the end of the read and is filled in from the germline J gene. This rearrangement joins TRBV5-1 to TRBJ2-7; 8 bases fit TRBD2. CDR1 is SGHRS and CDR2 is YFSETQ in the germline V gene. CDR3 length: 15 amino acids. With 2 bases clipped from V and 0 bases from J, the junction kept 4 bases outside the gene matches. The sequenced CDR3 bases are TGCGCCAGCAGCTTTCTTAGCGGGGCCTCCTACGAG. Translation gives CASSFLSGASYE. The entire CDR3 reads CASSFLSGASYEQYF.

This clone came up a few times. The read ends 3 residues before the CDR3 terminus; that terminus is restored from the germline J gene. The V gene is TRBV7-9, the J gene TRBJ2-2; 10 bases fit TRBD1. V lost 3 bases and J lost 6; bases outside the gene matches: 1. This CDR3 spans 14 amino acids. CDR1 and CDR2 (germline): SEHNR, FQNEAQ (reference sequence). The CDR3 here is CASSFGQGAGELFF. The CDR3 DNA, read in part, is TGTGCCAGCAGCTTCGGACAGGGGGCCGGGGAG.

This clone was counted between two and nine times. From the germline J gene comes the end of the CDR3, since the read stops 3 residues before it. The chain combines TRBV6-2 or TRBV6-3 with TRBJ1-5; D gene unclear. The V end was cut by 0 bases, the J end by 4 bases, with 7 bases between. There are 14 residues in the CDR3. The V gene's germline CDR1 is MNHEY and CDR2 SVGEGT. The sequenced part of the CDR3 DNA is TGTGCCAGCAGTTACTCAGGGTGGAATCAGCCC. The encoded protein is CASSYSGWNQP. The complete CDR3 protein is CASSYSGWNQPQHF.

Only a few counts were recorded for this clone. The read terminates 3 residues ahead of where the CDR3 ends, so the germline J gene completes it. The chain couples TRBV7-9 to TRBJ1-5; 7 bases match TRBD1. The CDR3 runs 15 residues. With 4 bases clipped from V and 2 bases from J, the junction kept 5 bases outside the gene matches. Germline V gene lookup returns CDR1 SEHNR and CDR2 FQNEAQ (reference sequence). The covered CDR3 bases are TGTGCCAGCAGCTACGACAGGGTGGGCAATCAGCCC. Residues: CASSYDRVGNQP. The CDR3 in full is CASSYDRVGNQPQHF.

This clone was picked up a small number of times. The read is 3 residues too short to cover the CDR3 end, so that end is filled in from the germline J gene. V gene TRBV7-2 combines with J gene TRBJ1-2, with a tentative D call TRBD1 (6 bases). The CDR3 extends over 15 amino acids. V was pared by 5 bases and J by 4 bases, with 17 bases between. The germline V gene has CDR1 SGHTA and CDR2 FQGNSA. The CDR3 protein is CASSPTPGVSYGYTF. CDR3 bases read: TGTGCCAGCAGCCCTACTCCAGGGGTTAGCTATGGC.

The CDR3 loop reads CASSPTATNEKLFF. Partial CDR3 DNA: TGTGCCAGCTCACCCACAGCAACTAATGAAAAA. This sequence joins TRBV18 and TRBJ1-4; D uncertain. Sequencing ends 3 residues short of the CDR3 end; the germline J gene provides the rest. This CDR3 spans 14 amino acids. Looked up from germline, CDR1 is KGHSH and CDR2 is LQKENI. V was shortened by 3 bases and J by 0 bases, with 5 bases between the two germline ends.

This clone is termed medium-sized. The CDR3 is cut off 3 residues early in the read; its end comes from the germline J gene. The chain links TRBV12-3 or TRBV12-4 to TRBJ2-7, with 9 bases aligning to TRBD1. The V gene end was trimmed by 3 bases and the J gene end by 2 bases; junction bases not matched to a gene: 5. This CDR3 comprises 15 residues. Incomplete CDR3 DNA: TGTGCCAGCAGTTTTACAGGGGGCTCAGCCTACGAG. It is translated as CASSFTGGSAYE. The whole CDR3 sequence reads CASSFTGGSAYEQYF.

In this sample, this clone turned up a few times. Read sequence stops 3 residues before the CDR3 end, and the germline J gene provides the missing end. V and J are TRBV6-2 or TRBV6-3 and TRBJ1-2; 8 bases match TRBD1. CDR1 and CDR2 (germline): MNHEY, SVGEGT. The CDR3 runs to 15 residues. This CDR3 reads CASSYRGQGVGGYTF. CDR3 bases read: TGTGCCAGCAGTTACAGAGGACAGGGAGTGGGAGGC.

This clone appeared many times. The read falls 3 residues short of the CDR3 end, and the missing part is taken from the germline J gene. The J gene is TRBJ1-2, the V gene TRBV18; D might be TRBD1 (6 bases). This CDR3 spans 13 amino acids. Germline CDR1 KGHSH, CDR2 LQKENI. V lost 3 bases, J lost 6 bases, and 11 bases lay in between. Partial CDR3 DNA: TGTGCCAGCTCACCGGACCAGGGGCATGGC. This codes for CASSPDQGHG. The CDR3 reads in full as CASSPDQGHGYTF.

Many counts were recorded for this clone. The CDR3 is cut off 3 residues early in the read; its end comes from the germline J gene. J is TRBJ2-5 and V is TRBV19; D may be TRBD2 (6 bases). This CDR3 contains 13 residues. Trimming took 4 bases from V and 4 from J, leaving 10 bases between them. Germline V lookup: CDR1 LNHDA, CDR2 SQIVND (reference sequence). The DNA read from the CDR3 is TGTGCCAGTAGTAATACGGGGGTAGAGACC. It is translated as CASSNTGVET. The CDR3 in full is CASSNTGVETQYF.

Ten or more counts support this clone. The read ends 3 residues before the CDR3 terminus; that terminus is restored from the germline J gene. This chain uses TRBV20-1 with TRBJ2-4; 12 positions agree with TRBD2. The CDR3 totals 17 residues. Germline assignment: CDR1 DFQATT and CDR2 SNEGSKA (reference sequence). Trimming at V came to 5 bases and at J to 0 bases, leaving 8 bases not matched to a gene. CDR3 protein: CSAPRLAGGLAKNIQYF. The part of the CDR3 DNA that was read is TGCAGTGCTCCCCGGCTAGCGGGGGGGCTAGCCAAAAACATT.

This clone has a handful of counts. The read stops 3 residues short of the end of the CDR3; the missing end is completed from the germline J gene. This chain connects TRBV6-2 or TRBV6-3 to TRBJ2-2; D may be TRBD2 (6 bases). This CDR3 comprises 14 residues. V shed 7 bases and J shed 1 base, with 10 bases lying between them. Per the germline V gene, CDR1 is MNHEY and CDR2 is SVGEGT. The CDR3 protein is CASKRALNTGELFF. CDR3 bases read: TGTGCCAGCAAGCGGGCCCTGAACACCGGGGAG.

In its sample, this clone ranks as medium-sized. Coverage ceases 3 residues before the CDR3 finishes, and the germline J gene fills in the end. This sequence joins TRBV18 and TRBJ1-1, with D unresolved. V was clipped by 3 bases and J by 0 bases, with 5 bases between them. The V gene's germline CDR1 is KGHSH and CDR2 LQKENI. The CDR3 consists of 13 residues. The sequenced CDR3 bases are TGTGCCAGCTCACCCAGTCTGAACACTGAA. Translating gives CASSPSLNTE. The full CDR3 is CASSPSLNTEAFF.

In its sample, this clone was seen many times. CDR3 loop: CASTQGITQETQYF. The CDR3 bases that were read are TGCGCCAGCACACAGGGGATAACCCAAGAGACC. The rearrangement joins TRBV5-1 to TRBJ2-5; TRBD1 aligns across 7 bases. The sequence runs out 3 residues before the end of the CDR3; the remainder is reconstructed from the germline J gene. Germline V lookup: CDR1 SGHRS, CDR2 YFSETQ. V lost 6 bases, J lost 1 base, and 6 bases stayed unmatched. The CDR3 has 14 residues.

This clone has at least ten counts. A junction boundary mismatches the germline segment, possibly from a read error. The covered CDR3 bases are TGTGCCAGCAACTTAAATCCGGGGCAAGAGACC. It specifies CASNLNPGQET. The CDR3 in full is CASNLNPGQETQYF. The chain couples TRBV7-2 to TRBJ2-5, with a tentative D call TRBD2 (5 bases). The read stops 3 residues short of the end of the CDR3; the missing end is completed from the germline J gene. CDR1 SGHTA and CDR2 FQGNSA come from the germline V gene. The CDR3 runs to 14 residues.

The table lists this clone with a few counts. The read is 3 residues too short to cover the CDR3 end, so that end is filled in from the germline J gene. The chain couples TRBV7-9 to TRBJ1-5, with D maybe TRBD1 (5 bases). The CDR3 has 14 amino acids. The germline V gene has CDR1 SEHNR and CDR2 FQNEAQ (reference sequence). Trimming shortened V by 3 bases and J by 4 bases, and 10 bases separated the two germline ends. Partial CDR3 DNA: TGTGCCAGCAGCTTCCTGGGGCTGAATCAGCCC. Amino acid sequence: CASSFLGLNQP. The CDR3, in full, reads CASSFLGLNQPQHF.

Only a few counts were recorded for this clone. The sequence runs out 3 residues before the end of the CDR3; the remainder is reconstructed from the germline J gene. The rearrangement links TRBV6-2 or TRBV6-3 to TRBJ1-5, with TRBD1 as a possible D gene (5 bases). The CDR3 runs to 13 residues. Trimming took 7 bases from V and 2 from J, leaving 9 bases between them. Germline lookup yields CDR1 MNHEY and CDR2 SVGEGT. The CDR3 protein is CASTSTGNQPQHF. CDR3 DNA (partial): TGTGCCAGCACCTCGACAGGCAATCAGCCC.